Listed below are T cell receptor beta chains from one sample, sequenced in a study of T-cell reconstitution after alpha-beta-depleted transplantation in children. TCRdb analysed the PCR reads with MiXCR anew, one entry per CDR3 protein. The sample includes 600,000 to 700,000 distinct CDR3 sequences, approximately 17% of them seen just once. This specimen was PBMCs from the stem cell graft donor, taken from the stem cell graft. The source is a human donor who donated a stem cell graft to a child with acute myeloid leukemia. CDR3s include the opening cysteine and the closing phenylalanine or tryptophan. Fields, in order: D gene, clone size, V gene, J gene, CDR3 protein, CDR3 DNA. The D gene is left open where the match is weak. Only some rows state a clone size, as once, few, many or a class for expanded clones.

TRBD1	many	TRBV7-2	TRBJ1-4	CASSLVGTGGEKLFF	TGTGCCAGCAGCTTAGTGGGGACAGGGGGCGAAAAACTGTTTTTT
TRBD1	few	TRBV6-2/TRBV6-3	TRBJ1-2	CASSSQGARRHF	TGTGCCAGCAGTTCACAGGGGGCGCGACGCCACTTC
NA	NA	TRBV30	TRBJ1-2	CAWTGEVYGYTF	TGTGCCTGGACTGGGGAGGTCTATGGCTACACCTTC
TRBD1	few	TRBV7-2	TRBJ2-1	CASRSSGTGTYNEQFF	TGTGCCAGCAGATCGTCCGGGACAGGGACCTACAATGAGCAGTTCTTC
NA	many	TRBV20-1	TRBJ2-7	CSAQTGLPGYEQYF	TGCAGTGCTCAGACCGGCCTCCCAGGCTACGAGCAGTACTTC
TRBD1	NA	TRBV6-4	TRBJ1-5	CASSATGYSNQPQHF	TGTGCCAGCAGTGCGACAGGGTATAGCAATCAGCCCCAGCATTTT
NA	few	TRBV20-1	TRBJ1-2	CSAPKGVGYTF	TGCAGTGCTCCGAAGGGGGTTGGCTACACCTTC
NA	many	TRBV7-2	TRBJ2-1	CASSLAWRGSSYNEQFF	TGTGCCAGCAGCTTAGCTTGGCGGGGCAGCTCCTACAATGAGCAGTTCTTC
TRBD2	NA	TRBV12-3/TRBV12-4	TRBJ2-1	CASISGTSGGDNEQFF	TGTGCCAGCATTTCGGGGACTAGCGGGGGGGACAATGAGCAGTTCTTC
TRBD2	NA	TRBV5-1	TRBJ2-1	CASSYNLRTSGYNEQFF	TGCGCCAGCAGCTATAACCTTCGGACTAGCGGGTACAATGAGCAGTTCTTC
TRBD1	NA	TRBV20-1	TRBJ1-4	CSARSGTEALNEKLFF	TGCAGTGCTAGATCCGGGACAGAGGCCCTCAATGAAAAACTGTTTTTT
TRBD2	many	TRBV6-6	TRBJ2-1	CASSGGAGYNEQFF	TGTGCCAGCAGCGGGGGGGCAGGCTACAATGAGCAGTTCTTC
TRBD1	NA	TRBV5-1	TRBJ2-1	CASSLRGPNTGVNEQFF	TGCGCCAGCAGCTTGCGCGGACCAAACACAGGGGTAAATGAGCAGTTCTTC
TRBD2	NA	TRBV4-3	TRBJ2-3	CASSQDRGSSTDTQYF	TGCGCCAGCAGCCAAGATCGCGGGAGTTCCACAGATACGCAGTATTTT
TRBD1	NA	TRBV27	TRBJ1-4	CASSLGTGFGEKLFF	TGTGCCAGCAGTTTAGGGACAGGGTTCGGTGAAAAACTGTTTTTT
TRBD1	NA	TRBV11-1	TRBJ2-7	CASSPGRIRDRGSEQYF	TGTGCCAGCAGCCCTGGTAGGATCCGGGACAGGGGATCCGAGCAGTACTTC
TRBD2	many	TRBV20-1	TRBJ2-3	CSASGSGGSTDTQYF	TGCAGTGCTAGCGGTAGCGGGGGAAGCACAGATACGCAGTATTTT
NA	few	TRBV27	TRBJ2-6	CASKSSGANVLTF	TGTGCCAGCAAGTCCTCTGGGGCCAACGTCCTGACTTTC
NA	NA	TRBV3-1	TRBJ2-1	CASSLSRRQPPLYNEQFF	TGTGCCAGCAGTTTGAGTCGGCGACAGCCCCCTTTGTACAATGAGCAGTTCTTC
NA	once	TRBV12-3/TRBV12-4	TRBJ2-6	CASCLAVTARGANVLTF	TGTGCCAGCTGTTTAGCGGTGACGGCTCGTGGGGCCAACGTCCTGACTTTC
NA	NA	TRBV4-3	TRBJ2-5	CASSQDIGGAETQYF	TGCGCCAGCAGCCAAGATATAGGGGGGGCGGAGACCCAGTACTTC
NA	many	TRBV5-1	TRBJ2-7	CASSLMVGTGEQYF	TGCGCCAGCAGCCTGATGGTTGGTACGGGCGAGCAGTACTTC
TRBD1	NA	TRBV7-9	TRBJ2-3	CASSLNRGVADTQYF	TGTGCCAGCAGCTTAAACAGGGGTGTTGCAGATACGCAGTATTTT
NA	once	TRBV30	TRBJ2-3	CAWSGGGGDTQYF	TGTGCCTGGAGTGGCGGAGGGGGAGATACGCAGTATTTT
NA	few	TRBV7-9	TRBJ1-1	CASSPGSRNTEAFF	TGTGCCAGCAGCCCAGGGTCGAGGAACACTGAAGCTTTCTTT
TRBD1	many	TRBV20-1	TRBJ1-1	CSARPPTGDSTEAFF	TGCAGTGCTAGACCCCCGACAGGGGATTCCACTGAAGCTTTCTTT
NA	many	TRBV20-1	TRBJ2-4	CSARSSMGRRENIQYF	TGCAGTGCTAGATCCTCCATGGGACGGAGAGAAAACATTCAGTACTTC
NA	NA	TRBV12-5	TRBJ2-5	CASGLEGETQYF	TGTGCTAGTGGTTTAGAGGGGGAGACCCAGTACTTC
NA	few	TRBV13	TRBJ2-2	CASSPPSPARNTGELFF	TGTGCCAGCAGCCCACCCTCCCCCGCCCGGAACACCGGGGAGCTGTTTTTT
TRBD1	many	TRBV20-1	TRBJ2-7	CSARRTGGPHEQYF	TGCAGTGCTCGTCGGACAGGGGGCCCCCACGAGCAGTACTTC
TRBD1	many	TRBV5-1	TRBJ2-1	CASSLPGQGTNEQFF	TGCGCCAGCAGCTTACCGGGACAGGGTACGAATGAGCAGTTCTTC
NA	many	TRBV7-2	TRBJ2-7	CASSSDTYEQYF	TGTGCCAGCAGCTCGGACACCTACGAGCAGTACTTC
NA	many	TRBV20-1	TRBJ1-2	CSALDVGWAANYGYTF	TGCAGTGCTCTAGATGTAGGGTGGGCCGCTAACTATGGCTACACCTTC
TRBD1	NA	TRBV11-3	TRBJ1-2	CASSLDGTGKRGYTF	TGTGCCAGCAGCTTAGATGGGACAGGGAAGCGTGGCTACACCTTC
TRBD2	many	TRBV20-1	TRBJ2-5	CSAGSGGSQETQYF	TGCAGTGCTGGGAGCGGGGGGTCGCAAGAGACCCAGTACTTC
NA	NA	TRBV5-1	TRBJ2-1	CASSLFSAGAYNEQFF	TGCGCCAGCAGCTTGTTCTCTGCGGGGGCATACAATGAGCAGTTCTTC
TRBD2	NA	TRBV7-6	TRBJ2-2	CASSLYLAGGPTGELFF	TGTGCCAGCAGCTTATATCTAGCGGGGGGACCTACCGGGGAGCTGTTTTTT
NA	few	TRBV7-9	TRBJ1-5	CASSGPGVHQPQHF	TGTGCCAGCAGCGGCCCGGGGGTTCATCAGCCCCAGCATTTT
NA	few	TRBV20-1	TRBJ1-5	CSAVPLDRQRNQPQHF	TGCAGTGCTGTCCCCTTGGACCGCCAGAGAAATCAGCCCCAGCATTTT
NA	many	TRBV20-1	TRBJ2-2	CSARDLGRGNTGELFF	TGCAGTGCTAGAGATTTAGGCAGGGGGAACACCGGGGAGCTGTTTTTT
NA	NA	TRBV20-1	TRBJ1-4	CSARLNEKLFF	TGCAGTGCTAGACTTAATGAAAAACTGTTTTTT
NA	many	TRBV5-1	TRBJ1-5	CASSLGEQGNQPQHF	TGCGCCAGCAGCTTGGGGGAACAGGGAAATCAGCCCCAGCATTTT